A single sample is the source of the 12 T cell receptor beta chains below, sequenced in a study of Graves' ophthalmopathy and Graves' hyperthyroidism. The study amplified TCR beta CDR3 regions using RNA transcripts. First-round RT-PCR with HTBI primers preceded a second-round multiplex PCR. TCRdb reprocessed the multiplex PCR reads via MiXCR and lists one record per CDR3 protein. In the table there are about 500,000 distinct CDR3 sequences, approximately 35% of which are singletons. The sample taken for sequencing was peripheral blood or thyroid tissue (not recorded which). The receptor source for this set is an adult man with Graves' hyperthyroidism.

This clonotype was counted many times. The V call is TRBV7-9, the J call TRBJ1-1, with D unresolved. Between the trimmed V and J ends, which lost 1 base and 3 bases, there was a span of 6 bases. Germline loops: CDR1 SEHNR, CDR2 FQNEAQ (reference sequence). The CDR3 runs to 13 residues. The CDR3 region is CASSLVVDTEAFF. DNA of the CDR3: TGTGCCAGCAGCTTAGTTGTTGACACTGAAGCTTTCTTT.

This clonotype turned up a few times. A much larger clone lies a single base off, so this may be a read error. The gene calls are TRBV2 and TRBJ1-5; a possible D gene is TRBD1 (5 bases). The CDR3 totals 14 residues. With 5 bases removed from V and 3 bases from J, the gap between germline ends came to 11 bases. Germline CDR1 is SNHLY and CDR2 is FYNNEI. In DNA, the CDR3 is TGTGCCAGCAGTCTGAACAGGTACAATCAGCCCCAGCATTTT. Residues: CASSLNRYNQPQHF.

The chain is built from TRBV6-5 and TRBJ1-6; TRBD1 matches 10 bases. With V trimmed by 7 bases and J by 10 bases, 7 bases remained unmatched. Germline V gene sequence: CDR1 MNHEY, CDR2 SVGAGI. There are 14 residues in the CDR3. CDR3 protein: CASKTGTGVSPLHF. As DNA, the CDR3 is TGTGCCAGCAAAACCGGGACAGGGGTCTCACCCCTCCACTTT.

This clonotype was seen many times. The gene calls are TRBV19 and TRBJ1-1; D ambiguous. The V end lost 7 bases, the J end lost 4 bases, and 13 bases lay between the germline ends. The CDR3 consists of 13 residues. Germline loops: CDR1 LNHDA, CDR2 SQIVND (reference sequence). CDR3 DNA sequence: TGTGCCAGTAAGAACACGGGCGGCACTGAAGCTTTCTTT. As protein: CASKNTGGTEAFF.

This clonotype was detected a few times. This chain connects TRBV11-2 to TRBJ1-5, with 11 bases lining up with TRBD2. Gene TRBJ2-3 matches the end of the DNA better, so the J call may be wrong. There are 15 residues in the CDR3. The germline V gene encodes CDR1 SGHAT and CDR2 FQNNGV. CDR3 sequence reads: CASSLLAGAGDTQYF. CDR3 coding DNA: TGTGCCAGCAGCCTACTAGCGGGAGCTGGAGATACGCAGTATTTT.

This clonotype was picked up a small number of times. The V and J genes are TRBV7-9 and TRBJ1-4; 7 positions match TRBD1. After removal of 5 bases from V and 8 bases from J, the junction contained 11 bases not matched to a gene. This CDR3 is 15 amino acids long. Germline values: CDR1 SEHNR, CDR2 FQNEAQ (reference sequence). CDR3 protein: CASSDQTGFREKLFF. In nucleotides, the CDR3 is TGTGCCAGCAGCGACCAGACAGGGTTTCGGGAAAAACTGTTTTTT.

This clonotype has more than one count but fewer than ten. The J gene is TRBJ1-2, the V gene TRBV11-2, with D hard to call. V shed 7 bases and J shed 8 bases, with 14 bases lying between them. The V gene's germline CDR1 is SGHAT and CDR2 FQNNGV. This CDR3 comprises 12 residues. The CDR3, as DNA: TGTGCCAGCATCCTAAGGTTGTGGGGCTACACCTTC. Translation gives CASILRLWGYTF.

This clonotype came up many times. The V call is TRBV9, the J call TRBJ1-2, with 7 bases matching TRBD1. Germline V gives CDR1 SGDLS, CDR2 YYNGEE. Trimming removed 0 bases from V and 3 bases from J; junction bases left unmatched: 8. The CDR3 runs 16 residues. The CDR3 DNA is TGTGCCAGCAGCGTAGACGCCCAGACAGGGTACTATGGCTACACCTTC. Residues: CASSVDAQTGYYGYTF. Full variable domain (rest looked up from reference TRBV9 and TRBJ1-2): DSGVTQTPKHLITATGQRVTLRCSPRSGDLSVYWYQQSLDQGLQFLIQYYNGEERAKGNILERFSAQQFPDLHSELNLSSLELGDSALYFCASSVDAQTGYYGYTFGSGTRLTVV.

This clonotype occurred many times. V and J are TRBV20-1 and TRBJ2-7, with D tentatively TRBD1 (6 bases). Deletions cut 4 bases from V and 3 bases from J, with 10 bases between. CDR1 is DFQATT, CDR2 SNEGSKA, per germline (reference sequence). The CDR3 spans 12 residues. DNA for the CDR3: TGCAGTGCTATACTCAGGGGCTACGAGCAGTACTTC. It specifies CSAILRGYEQYF.

At least ten counts were recorded for this clonotype. This rearrangement joins TRBV12-3 or TRBV12-4 to TRBJ1-1; D is perhaps TRBD1 (5 bases). CDR3 size: 14 residues. V was cut by 3 bases and J by 5 bases, with 13 bases left in between. In nucleotides, the CDR3 is TGTGCCAGCAGTTTGCAAGGGGTTAGGACTGAAGCTTTCTTT. It codes for CASSLQGVRTEAFF.

The chain uses TRBV12-3 or TRBV12-4 and TRBJ1-1; tentative D call: TRBD1 (5 bases). The CDR3 has 17 amino acids. V was cut by 1 base and J by 0 bases, with 15 bases left in between. In nucleotides, the CDR3 is TGTGCCAGCAGTTTAGGCCCCCGGGGGAGAATGAACACTGAAGCTTTCTTT. Its protein product is CASSLGPRGRMNTEAFF.

V gene TRBV18 combines with J gene TRBJ1-5, with D unresolved. The CDR3 length is 14 residues. CDR1 and CDR2 from the germline V gene are KGHSH and LQKENI. Trimming pared 1 base from V and 7 bases from J, leaving 11 bases between. The CDR3 nucleotides read TGTGCCAGCTCACCACGGTCGGGCACGCAGCCCCAGCATTTT. Protein sequence: CASSPRSGTQPQHF.